Below are 30 T cell receptor beta chains sequenced from a single sample in a study of Ad26.COV2.S vaccination and SARS-CoV-2 variants. TCRdb's table, derived via immunoSEQ multiplex PCR, lists solely in-frame clones and lacks some. The sample comprises under 150,000 clones, around 86% of which are singletons, and 4% to 6% rests with the top ten. The material sequenced was peripheral blood, taken after recovery from COVID-19. The receptors shown here come from a human donor who had recovered from COVID-19.

The CDR3, as DNA: TGCAGCGTTGAACGGGTAGATACGCAGTATTTT. Protein product: CSVERVDTQYF. This chain connects TRBV29-1 to TRBJ2-3; no definite D call. V lost 2 bases and J 5 bases, leaving 5 bases between the germline ends. Germline loops: CDR1 SQVTM, CDR2 ANQGSEA. There are 11 residues in the CDR3.

This chain joins TRBV29-1 and TRBJ2-5; 13 positions agree with TRBD2. The CDR3 totals 14 residues. The V gene's germline CDR1 is SQVTM and CDR2 ANQGSEA. Losses at the gene ends were 6 bases for V and 7 bases for J; bases not matched to a gene: 8. As DNA, the CDR3 is TGCAGCGTATCGACTAGCGGGGGGTGGATGACCCAGTACTTC. This translates into CSVSTSGGWMTQYF.

The chain uses TRBV3-1 (or the pseudogene TRBV3-2) and TRBJ1-1, with D uncertain. This CDR3 has 12 residues. V shed 4 bases and J shed 4 bases, with 7 bases lying between them. Germline lookup yields CDR1 LGHDT and CDR2 YNNKEL (reference sequence). The CDR3 reads CASSPVGTEAFF. CDR3 in DNA: TGTGCCAGCAGCCCTGTTGGCACTGAAGCTTTCTTT.

The J gene is TRBJ1-1, the V gene TRBV4-1; 7 bases map to TRBD1. CDR3 length equals 13 residues. V lost 0 bases and J lost 7; bases outside the gene matches: 2. From germline, CDR1 is MGHRA and CDR2 YSYEKL. For the CDR3, the DNA is TGCGCCAGCAGCCAAGAGGGGGACAGTGAAGCTTTCTTT. It yields the protein CASSQEGDSEAFF.

This CDR3 is CASSQDKGGSYNEQFF. In DNA, the CDR3 is TGTGCCAGCAGCCAAGATAAAGGGGGCTCCTACAATGAGCAGTTCTTC. V usage is TRBV14 and J usage is TRBJ2-1; tentatively, D is TRBD1 (6 bases). The CDR3 has 16 residues. Trimming stripped 0 bases from V and 0 bases from J, with 9 bases between. In germline, CDR1 is SGHDN, CDR2 FVKESK.

The chain has TRBV4-3 and TRBJ1-4; weak D call: TRBD1 (5 bases). CDR1 LGHNA and CDR2 YSLEER come from the germline V gene. Trimming left V 5 bases short and J 0 bases short, with 7 bases between. This CDR3 is built from 14 residues. CDR3 amino acids: CASSLQATNEKLFF. Here the CDR3 DNA reads TGCGCCAGCAGCTTACAGGCAACTAATGAAAAACTGTTTTTT.

The chain has TRBV6-2 or TRBV6-3 and TRBJ1-5; maybe TRBD1 (5 bases). V was shortened by 5 bases and J by 3 bases, with 11 bases between the two germline ends. Per germline, CDR1 MNHEY and CDR2 SVGEGT. The CDR3 covers 14 residues. The CDR3 region is CASSLRGLNQPQHF. DNA of the CDR3: TGTGCCAGCAGTCTCCGGGGCCTCAATCAGCCCCAGCATTTT.

This clone was seen only once. The V call is TRBV12-5, the J call TRBJ2-7; 8 bases map to TRBD2. CDR3 size: 17 residues. Per the germline V gene, CDR1 is LGHNT and CDR2 is FRNRAP. After removal of 1 base from V and 4 bases from J, the junction contained 12 bases not matched to a gene. CDR3 bases: TGTGCTAGTGGTTTGGACCTGAGCGGGGGTAGCTTATACGAGCAGTACTTC. Protein sequence: CASGLDLSGGSLYEQYF.

The V gene is TRBV24-1, the J gene TRBJ2-3; D is perhaps TRBD2 (6 bases). This CDR3 spans 13 amino acids. Germline lookup yields CDR1 KGHDR and CDR2 SFDVKD. Deletions cut 12 bases from V and 6 bases from J, with 18 bases between. For the CDR3, the DNA is TGTGCCTCGTCCGGGACTTTACTGGATACGCAGTATTTT. As protein: CASSGTLLDTQYF.

The rearrangement joins TRBV4-3 to TRBJ2-7; D remains ambiguous. Between the trimmed V and J ends, which lost 0 bases and 0 bases, there was a span of 12 bases. This CDR3 region has 16 residues. Germline V CDR1 and CDR2: LGHNA, YSLEER. CDR3 amino acids: CASSQDFPGSSYEQYF. The DNA for the CDR3 is TGCGCCAGCAGCCAAGATTTCCCGGGCAGCTCCTACGAGCAGTACTTC.

The gene calls are TRBV13 and TRBJ2-7; 8 nucleotides match TRBD1. In germline, CDR1 is PRHDT, CDR2 FYEKMQ (reference sequence). The CDR3 runs to 16 residues. The V and J ends lost 5 bases and 3 bases, in that order; junction bases with no gene match: 12. The CDR3, as DNA: TGTGCCAGCAGCATCAGAGAGACAGGGGAGATCTACGAGCAGTACTTC. As protein: CASSIRETGEIYEQYF.

The chain has TRBV7-9 and TRBJ1-6; possibly TRBD1 for D (5 bases). CDR1 and CDR2 (germline): SEHNR, FQNEAQ (reference sequence). The CDR3 consists of 13 residues. The ends were cut back, 5 bases at V and 12 bases at J, with 14 bases in the middle. The CDR3 DNA reads TGTGCCAGCAGCATACGGGGACCACTACCCCTCCACTTT. Protein: CASSIRGPLPLHF.

The chain employs TRBV4-3 and TRBJ2-7, with TRBD1 as a possible D gene (8 bases). Trimming removed 0 bases from V and 2 bases from J, with 23 bases in between. The CDR3 has 19 residues. The germline CDR1 and CDR2 sequences are LGHNA and YSLEER. The CDR3 loop reads CASSQERGRGTGVTYEQYF. The CDR3 DNA is TGCGCCAGCAGCCAAGAGCGGGGGCGGGGGACAGGCGTTACCTACGAGCAGTACTTC.

V gene TRBV11-2 combines with J gene TRBJ1-4; unclear D gene. Germline values: CDR1 SGHAT, CDR2 FQNNGV. Trimming pared 5 bases from V and 7 bases from J, leaving 14 bases between. The CDR3 covers 14 residues. The CDR3 nucleotides read TGTGCCAGCAGCAGCGCCGTCTGGGGTGAAAAACTGTTTTTT. It specifies CASSSAVWGEKLFF.

V usage is TRBV27 and J usage is TRBJ1-1; maybe TRBD1 (5 bases). The length of the CDR3 is 14 residues. Germline loops: CDR1 MNHEY, CDR2 SMNVEV (reference sequence). V lost 3 bases, J lost 10 bases, and 18 bases lay in between. DNA of the CDR3: TGTGCCAGCAGTTTGATCATCGACAGATTTCCAGCTTTCTTT. Translated, it gives CASSLIIDRFPAFF.

The chain combines TRBV6-5 with TRBJ2-3; 7 nucleotides align to TRBD1. Germline CDR1 and CDR2: MNHEY and SVGAGI. The V segment lost 6 bases and the J segment 7 bases; nucleotides outside the gene matches: 4. The CDR3 is 12 amino acids. The CDR3 here is CASRDRFYTQYF. The CDR3 nucleotides are TGTGCCAGCAGGGACAGGTTTTATACGCAGTATTTT.

The genes are TRBV11-2 and TRBJ2-5; D unresolved. The V and J ends lost 1 base and 5 bases respectively, with 14 bases between them. The CDR3 loop spans 15 amino acids. In germline, CDR1 is SGHAT, CDR2 FQNNGV. CDR3 bases: TGTGCCAGCAGCTTAGGTCAGGACGTGAGGGAGACCCAGTACTTC. Translating it yields CASSLGQDVRETQYF.

The genes are TRBV18 and TRBJ1-1; a possible D gene is TRBD1 (6 bases). The germline V gene has CDR1 KGHSH and CDR2 LQKENI. Trimming took off 6 bases at V and 2 bases at J, with 13 bases between the two ends. This CDR3 has 14 amino acids. CDR3 sequence reads: CASSTQGLNTEAFF. The DNA of the CDR3 is TGTGCCAGCTCGACGCAGGGGCTTAACACTGAAGCTTTCTTT.

The V and J genes are TRBV28 and TRBJ1-5, with D uncertain. Germline V gives CDR1 MDHEN, CDR2 SYDVKM. The CDR3 is made up of 15 amino acids. V gave up 3 bases and J gave up 4 bases, with 13 bases separating them. Written as DNA, the CDR3 is TGTGCCAGCAGTTTCTGGGCAGCTCTTAATCAGCCCCAGCATTTT. Translating gives CASSFWAALNQPQHF.

The count of this clone is one. V is TRBV18 and J is TRBJ2-6; D not resolved. Trimming pared 1 base from V and 0 bases from J, leaving 25 bases between. From germline, CDR1 is KGHSH and CDR2 LQKENI. This CDR3 spans 22 amino acids. This CDR3 is CASSPLMGIKSPTLSGANVLTF. CDR3 DNA: TGTGCCAGCTCACCACTGATGGGGATAAAATCCCCCACACTCTCTGGGGCCAACGTCCTGACTTTC.

The chain employs TRBV7-8 and TRBJ1-4, with D unresolved. CDR3 size: 14 residues. Germline assignment: CDR1 SGHVS and CDR2 FQNEAQ. Deletions cut 5 bases from V and 7 bases from J, with 14 bases between. CDR3 nucleotide sequence: TGTGCCAGCAGCCCTCCGGGCCCAGCTGAAAAACTGTTTTTT. This translates into CASSPPGPAEKLFF. The entire variable domain, with the rest obtained from reference TRBV7-8 and TRBJ1-4, is as follows: GAGVSQSPRYKVAKRGQDVALRCDPISGHVSLFWYQQALGQGPEFLTYFQNEAQLDKSGLPSDRFFAERPEGSVSTLKIQRTQQEDSAVYLCASSPPGPAEKLFFGSGTQLSVL.

CDR3 DNA sequence: TGTGCCAGCAGCCAAGCAGTCCTCGCGGGCGATGAGCAGTTCTTC. Protein: CASSQAVLAGDEQFF. V and J are TRBV3-1 (or the pseudogene TRBV3-2) and TRBJ2-1, with a possible D match to TRBD2 (5 bases). Germline CDR1 reads LGHDT; CDR2 reads YNNKEL (reference sequence). This CDR3 is built from 15 residues. V lost 1 base to trimming and J lost 8 bases, with 15 bases between them.

The rearrangement links TRBV19 to TRBJ1-6; D unclear. V lost 1 base and J lost 11, with 12 bases in between. This CDR3 spans 14 amino acids. Germline CDR1 and CDR2: LNHDA and SQIVND (reference sequence). Here the CDR3 reads CASSIVDNVAPLHF. The CDR3, as DNA: TGTGCCAGTAGTATAGTAGATAACGTGGCACCCCTCCACTTT.

The chain couples TRBV27 to TRBJ2-7, with unresolved D. The CDR3 covers 15 residues. Per germline, CDR1 MNHEY and CDR2 SMNVEV (reference sequence). V lost 6 bases and J lost 2, with 17 bases in between. CDR3 in amino acids: CASRLSFGSTYEQYF. The DNA for the CDR3 is TGTGCCAGCAGACTGAGTTTTGGGTCAACCTACGAGCAGTACTTC.

V is TRBV12-3 or TRBV12-4 and J is TRBJ2-3; 7 bases line up with TRBD1. The CDR3 consists of 12 residues. After removal of 4 bases from V and 9 bases from J, the junction contained 4 bases not matched to a gene. CDR3 nucleotide sequence: TGTGCCAGCAGTTGGGACAGAAGGACGCAGTATTTT. Protein sequence: CASSWDRRTQYF.

This clone was seen a single time. The chain links TRBV15 to TRBJ2-2, with D tentatively TRBD1 (5 bases). Judging by the DNA end, TRBJ1-3 fits better; the J call may be wrong. The CDR3 length is 15 residues. Germline V gene data show CDR1 as LNHNV and CDR2 as YYDKDF (reference sequence). DNA of the CDR3: TGTGCCACCAGCAGAGATGGGGGCTCTGGAAACACCATATATTTT. It is translated as CATSRDGGSGNTIYF.

This chain's CDR3 is CASSYSPGPVTYEQYF. CDR3 nucleotide sequence: TGTGCCAGCAGTTACAGCCCGGGACCAGTCACCTACGAGCAGTACTTC. This rearrangement joins TRBV6-5 to TRBJ2-7; D assignment may be TRBD1 or TRBD2 (5 bases each). The CDR3 totals 16 residues. The ends were cut back, 2 bases at V and 2 bases at J, with 16 bases in the middle. Germline values: CDR1 MNHEY, CDR2 SVGAGI.

This clone was seen just once. The chain combines TRBV7-9 with TRBJ1-1; D may be TRBD1 (6 bases). The CDR3 covers 16 residues. V lost 2 bases to trimming and J lost 3 bases, with 16 bases between them. Germline V gene sequence: CDR1 SEHNR, CDR2 FQNEAQ (reference sequence). This CDR3 reads CASSLPQGPTYTEAFF. As DNA, the CDR3 is TGTGCCAGCAGCTTACCGCAGGGGCCTACATACACTGAAGCTTTCTTT.

Worth noting for this clone: One end of the junction varies from germline; a read error may be responsible. The chain uses TRBV7-7 and TRBJ2-7, with D perhaps matching TRBD1 (5 bases). The CDR3 is 14 amino acids. Germline assignment: CDR1 SSHAT and CDR2 FNYEAQ (reference sequence). DNA for the CDR3: TGTGCTAGCAGCTTACGGCAGGGCCCCTACGAGCAGTACTTC. Protein product: CASSLRQGPYEQYF.

This chain uses TRBV6-1 with TRBJ1-1, with 10 bases matching TRBD1. V shed 3 bases, J shed 1 base, and the junction held 5 bases outside the gene matches. From germline, CDR1 is MNHNS and CDR2 SASEGT. The CDR3 covers 16 residues. CDR3 region: CASSEPGQGRNTEAFF. The CDR3 coding sequence is TGTGCCAGCAGTGAGCCGGGACAGGGGAGGAACACTGAAGCTTTCTTT.